This entry concerns a single TCR beta chain. Other DNA sequences from this sample encode an identical CDR3 as well. These data are taken from a study of blood T cell repertoires in COVID-19. For the study at large: The cDNA or gDNA used as material had been derived from T cells, B-cell-depleted T cells, or PBMCs.

V shed 4 bases and J shed 7 bases, with 8 bases lying between them. The germline V gene encodes CDR1 SGHVS and CDR2 FQNEAQ. This CDR3 comprises 12 residues. In the original processing: The authors estimated nucleated cell counts from reference gene primer amplification. Here immunoSEQ multiplex PCR was the method, and the copy in TCRdb shows in-frame clones only, minus some. That table is the source of V, J and clone size, and D and trimming were worked out from the DNA. The table includes about 250,000 clones, around 81% detected once. V and J are TRBV7-8 and TRBJ2-1; possible D gene TRBD1, 6 bases. This receptor was obtained from a woman aged 60-75 years with active or convalescent COVID-19. The source material was peripheral blood. The CDR3 here is CASSSQGNEQFF. CDR3 in DNA: TGTGCCAGCAGCTCCCAGGGGAATGAGCAGTTCTTC. The full variable domain, with the rest looked up from reference TRBV7-8 and TRBJ2-1, is GAGVSQSPRYKVAKRGQDVALRCDPISGHVSLFWYQQALGQGPEFLTYFQNEAQLDKSGLPSDRFFAERPEGSVSTLKIQRTQQEDSAVYLCASSSQGNEQFFGPGTRLTVL.